These 10 T cell receptor beta chains originate from one sample sequenced in a study of shared clonotypes between healthy human individuals. CD8 cells classed as naive were CD45RO-negative and positively selected for CCR7, excluding terminally differentiated effector memory CD45RA+ cells. This table comes from immunoSEQ multiplex PCR, and its TCRdb copy is limited to in-frame clones, with some not included. This table has hundreds of thousands of clones, about 98% appearing once. Sequenced: naive CD8+ T cells sorted from blood. All receptors come from a man aged 30 to 39 in good health.

This chain uses TRBV14 with TRBJ2-2; D remains ambiguous. V shed 0 bases and J shed 7 bases, with 6 bases lying between them. Germline-derived CDR1 and CDR2 are SGHDN and FVKESK. This CDR3 region has 13 residues. The CDR3 loop is CASSQEQVGELFF. The DNA of the CDR3 is TGTGCCAGCAGCCAAGAGCAGGTCGGGGAGCTGTTTTTT. The full variable domain, in which reference TRBV14 and TRBJ2-2 provide the parts outside the CDR3, is EAGVTQFPSHSVIEKGQTVTLRCDPISGHDNLYWYRRVMGKEIKFLLHFVKESKQDESGMPNNRFLAERTGGTYSTLKVQPAELEDSGVYFCASSQEQVGELFFGEGSRLTVL.

J is TRBJ2-7 and V is TRBV7-2; 7 nucleotides line up with TRBD1. From germline, CDR1 is SGHTA and CDR2 FQGNSA. This CDR3 has 14 residues. J was trimmed by 2 bases and V by 3 bases; bases with no gene match: 4. CDR3 loop: CASSFSTGPYEQYF. In DNA form, the CDR3 reads TGTGCCAGCAGCTTTTCGACAGGGCCCTACGAGCAGTACTTC.

V usage is TRBV6-4 and J usage is TRBJ2-1; TRBD2 aligns across 11 bases. Germline lookup yields CDR1 MRHNA and CDR2 SNTAGT. The CDR3 totals 18 residues. V shed 4 bases, J shed 6 bases, and the junction held 14 bases outside the gene matches. The CDR3 DNA follows: TGTGCCAGCAGTGGAAATCCGTCGTCTAGCGGGAGGATCAATGAGCAGTTCTTC. Protein: CASSGNPSSSGRINEQFF.

The chain employs TRBV25-1 and TRBJ2-5; weak D call: TRBD1 (6 bases). CDR1 and CDR2 from the germline V gene are MGHDK and SYGVNS. This CDR3 contains 13 residues. The ends were cut back, 5 bases at V and 5 bases at J, with 12 bases in the middle. CDR3 loop: CASSNGGWETQYF. The CDR3 DNA reads TGTGCCAGCAGTAATGGGGGCTGGGAGACCCAGTACTTC.

V gene TRBV28 combines with J gene TRBJ2-7; 8 bases agree with TRBD2. Germline V gene data show CDR1 as MDHEN and CDR2 as SYDVKM. The CDR3 runs 16 residues. Trimming took 5 bases from V and 3 from J; bases not matched to a gene: 12. DNA for the CDR3: TGTGCCAGCAGTACACTACTAGCGGAGCTCGGCTACGAGCAGTACTTC. As protein: CASSTLLAELGYEQYF.

The chain joins TRBV11-3 to TRBJ2-1; TRBD2 matches 13 bases. The CDR3 is 18 amino acids. Per the germline V gene, CDR1 is SGHNT and CDR2 is YENEEA. V lost 0 bases and J lost 6; bases outside the gene matches: 8. CDR3 DNA sequence: TGTGCCAGCAGCTTAGATATAGCGGGACTAGCGGGATTCAATGAGCAGTTCTTC. Its protein product is CASSLDIAGLAGFNEQFF.

The chain is built from TRBV6-1 and TRBJ2-7; no firm D call. V gave up 2 bases and J gave up 4 bases, with 9 bases separating them. The CDR3 spans 13 residues. CDR1 and CDR2 from the germline V gene are MNHNS and SASEGT. The CDR3 here is CASSEMGWYEQYF. DNA for the CDR3: TGTGCCAGCAGTGAAATGGGGTGGTACGAGCAGTACTTC.

This chain joins TRBV6-6 and TRBJ2-2, with D hard to call. V gave up 3 bases and J gave up 2 bases, with 7 bases separating them. Germline assignment: CDR1 MNHNY and CDR2 SVGAGI (reference sequence). This CDR3 has 14 amino acids. The CDR3 sequence: CASSYWLNTGELFF. The CDR3 DNA sequence: TGTGCCAGCAGTTATTGGCTAAACACCGGGGAGCTGTTTTTT.

The chain carries TRBV11-2 and TRBJ1-4; D perhaps matches TRBD1 (6 bases). Between the trimmed V and J ends, which lost 5 bases and 4 bases, there was a span of 17 bases. The CDR3 is made up of 16 amino acids. CDR1 SGHAT and CDR2 FQNNGV come from the germline V gene. CDR3: CASSLRYGGLNEKLFF. CDR3 sequence (DNA): TGTGCCAGCAGCCTTAGATATGGGGGGCTTAATGAAAAACTGTTTTTT.

This rearrangement joins TRBV5-5 to TRBJ2-1; 10 bases are shared with TRBD2. V shed 4 bases, J shed 8 bases, and the junction held 9 bases outside the gene matches. The germline CDR1 and CDR2 sequences are SGHKS and YYEKEE (reference sequence). The CDR3 extends over 15 amino acids. CDR3 in amino acids: CASSTHRTSGHEQFF. For the CDR3, the DNA is TGTGCCAGCAGCACACACCGGACTAGCGGACATGAGCAGTTCTTC.